These T cell receptor beta chains were read from a single sample in a study of blood T cell repertoires in COVID-19. Assay: immunoSEQ multiplex PCR; the TCRdb copy retains only in-frame clones and omits some. The table shows approximately 380,000 clones, with around 90% occurring only once. The sequenced sample was PBMCs or T cells enriched from blood (not recorded which). The receptors come from a woman under 30 who had recovered from COVID-19. Both conserved end residues are part of each CDR3. A D gene is named only where the DNA matches it firmly. Not all rows give a size; the values are once, few, many and, for expanded clones, a class.

j_call,v_call,d_call,clone_size,cdr3_nt,cdr3_aa
TRBJ2-2,TRBV5-4,TRBD1,NA,TGTGCCAGCAGAAAGACAGGGGTCGACACCGGGGAGCTGTTTTTT,CASRKTGVDTGELFF
TRBJ1-1,TRBV5-1,NA,NA,TGCGCCAGCAGCTTGGCTGCAGATAACACTGAAGCTTTCTTT,CASSLAADNTEAFF
TRBJ1-6,TRBV7-2,NA,NA,TGTGCCAGCAGCTTAATCAGGGATAATTCACCCCTCCACTTT,CASSLIRDNSPLHF
TRBJ1-2,TRBV5-4,TRBD1,NA,TGTGCCAGCAGCTTGGGACAGGGTTCCTATGGCTACACCTTC,CASSLGQGSYGYTF
TRBJ2-2,TRBV9,TRBD1,NA,TGTGCCAGCAGCGTAACACAGGGGGCTAACACCGGGGAGCTGTTTTTT,CASSVTQGANTGELFF
TRBJ1-5,TRBV10-1,NA,NA,TGCGCCAGCAATGGGAGCCTAACGGGCAGCAATCAGCCCCAGCATTTT,CASNGSLTGSNQPQHF
TRBJ2-5,TRBV5-1,NA,NA,TGCGCCAGCAGCTTAAATCTAGAGACCCAGTACTTC,CASSLNLETQYF
TRBJ1-2,TRBV20-1,NA,once,TGCAGTGCTCCCCGACAGGATGGCTACACCTTC,CSAPRQDGYTF
TRBJ2-1,TRBV9,NA,NA,TGTGCCAGCAGCGTAGGCGGGCTCGGTGATGAGCAGTTCTTC,CASSVGGLGDEQFF
TRBJ2-3,TRBV3-1/TRBV3-2,TRBD2,NA,TGTGCCAGCAGCCAAGCGACTAGCGGGCTGGGGGATACGCAGTATTTT,CASSQATSGLGDTQYF
TRBJ1-1,TRBV7-9,NA,NA,TGTGCCAGCAGCTTAGTGGCAGGGGATAGGGCTGAAGCTTTCTTT,CASSLVAGDRAEAFF
TRBJ1-1,TRBV4-3,NA,NA,TGCGCCAGCAGCCAAGATGAGAGGAGAGTGAACACTGAAGCTTTCTTT,CASSQDERRVNTEAFF
TRBJ1-6,TRBV20-1,NA,NA,TGCAGTGCTAGTTTCAGGGGCGATAATAATTCACCCCTCCACTTT,CSASFRGDNNSPLHF
TRBJ2-3,TRBV14,NA,NA,TGTGCCAGCAGCCAAGGGAGGTTATGGGGCACAGATACGCAGTATTTT,CASSQGRLWGTDTQYF
TRBJ2-7,TRBV7-8,NA,NA,TGTGCCAGCAGCTTAGGGGTGGGGGGTTACGAGCAGTACTTC,CASSLGVGGYEQYF
TRBJ1-4,TRBV2,NA,NA,TGTGCCAGCAGTGAAGACAGGGTTAAGGAAAAACTGTTTTTT,CASSEDRVKEKLFF
TRBJ1-5,TRBV5-1,TRBD1,NA,TGCGCCAGCAGCCCGGGACAGCCTAATCAGCCCCAGCATTTT,CASSPGQPNQPQHF
TRBJ1-5,TRBV3-1/TRBV3-2,TRBD1,NA,TGTGCCAGCAGTGATACAGGGGGCCGCAATCAGCCCCAGCATTTT,CASSDTGGRNQPQHF
TRBJ1-1,TRBV3-1/TRBV3-2,TRBD1,NA,TGTGCCAGCAGCAACAGGGGGAGGAACACTGAAGCTTTCTTT,CASSNRGRNTEAFF
TRBJ1-2,TRBV7-9,NA,NA,TGTGCCAGCAGCTTGGGGACTCCGGCTAACTATGGCTACACCTTC,CASSLGTPANYGYTF
TRBJ1-2,TRBV5-4,TRBD1,NA,TGTGCCAGCAGCCCGGGACAGGGTCTCTATGGCTACACCTTC,CASSPGQGLYGYTF
TRBJ2-3,TRBV5-4,NA,NA,TGTGCCAGCAGCCCTAGCTCCTTGGCAGATACGCAGTATTTT,CASSPSSLADTQYF
TRBJ2-3,TRBV2,NA,NA,TGTGCCAGCAGTGGCGGGGTAGATACGCAGTATTTT,CASSGGVDTQYF
TRBJ1-5,TRBV7-6,TRBD1,once,TGTGCCAGCAGCTCGGGACAGGTTGAAAGAGGTCAGCCCCAGCATTTT,CASSSGQVERGQPQHF
TRBJ2-7,TRBV4-2,TRBD1,NA,TGTGCCAGCAGCCAGGGACAGGGGTCCTACGAGCAGTACTTC,CASSQGQGSYEQYF
TRBJ1-3,TRBV15,NA,NA,TGTGCCACCAGCGGCACGCCTGGAAACACCATATATTTT,CATSGTPGNTIYF
TRBJ2-7,TRBV21-1,NA,NA,TGTGCCAGCAGCAAAGATGGAAGGACTTTCGACGAGCAGTACTTC,CASSKDGRTFDEQYF
TRBJ2-7,TRBV6-5,TRBD1,NA,TGTGCCAGCAGCCCGGACAGGTACTACGAGCAGTACTTC,CASSPDRYYEQYF
TRBJ1-5,TRBV7-2,TRBD1,NA,TGTGCCAGCAGCTTAACAGGGGGCTCCAATCAGCCCCAGCATTTT,CASSLTGGSNQPQHF
TRBJ1-5,TRBV27,NA,few,TGTGCCAGCAGTTTGGCAGGCAATCAGCCCCAGCATTTT,CASSLAGNQPQHF
TRBJ2-7,TRBV7-9,TRBD2,NA,TGTGCCAGCAGCTGGGGGGGGTACCCCTCCTACGAGCAGTACTTC,CASSWGGYPSYEQYF
TRBJ1-3,TRBV3-1/TRBV3-2,NA,NA,TGTGCCAGCAGCCCCCTAGAAGGGGCGGGGGGAAACACCATATATTTT,CASSPLEGAGGNTIYF
TRBJ1-2,TRBV18,TRBD1,NA,TGTGCCAGCTCACCACTGTTAGGGGGCGGTGATGGCTATGGCTACACCTTC,CASSPLLGGGDGYGYTF
TRBJ1-2,TRBV20-1,TRBD1,NA,TGCAGTGCTAGTCCCACGACAGGGGAGTATGGCTACACCTTC,CSASPTTGEYGYTF
TRBJ2-1,TRBV7-9,NA,NA,TGTGCCAGCAGCTTAGGGACAGACTACAATGAGCAGTTCTTC,CASSLGTDYNEQFF
TRBJ1-5,TRBV27,TRBD1,NA,TGTGCCAGCAGTATGGGCCCAATCCCAGGGGGGCCCCAGCATTTT,CASSMGPIPGGPQHF
TRBJ2-2,TRBV3-1/TRBV3-2,TRBD1,NA,TGTGCCAGCAGCCAAGTCGTGGGGGACAGGGGTATAACCGGGGAGCTGTTTTTT,CASSQVVGDRGITGELFF
TRBJ2-7,TRBV15,NA,NA,TGTGCCACCAGCTATGGGACTTTGAGGACCTACGAGCAGTACTTC,CATSYGTLRTYEQYF
TRBJ2-6,TRBV30,NA,NA,TGTGCCTGGAGCGGAGACGGCCCCGTCTCTGGGGCCAACGTCCTGACTTTC,CAWSGDGPVSGANVLTF
TRBJ1-5,TRBV2,TRBD1,NA,TGTGCCAGCAGTAAGGACAGGATCACCAATCAGCCCCAGCATTTT,CASSKDRITNQPQHF
TRBJ1-4,TRBV4-2,NA,NA,TGTGCCAGCAGCCAAGTATCAGGGGTTTCAGAAAAACTGTTTTTT,CASSQVSGVSEKLFF
TRBJ2-7,TRBV6-5,TRBD1,NA,TGTGCCAGCAGTTACTTGGGCCGGGACAGGTACTACGAGCAGTACTTC,CASSYLGRDRYYEQYF
TRBJ1-3,TRBV20-1,NA,NA,TGCAGTGCTAGTGGTGAGGGAGCTGGAAACACCATATATTTT,CSASGEGAGNTIYF
TRBJ1-1,TRBV9,NA,NA,TGTGCCAGCAGCGGAGAAAGTGAAGCTTTCTTT,CASSGESEAFF
TRBJ2-7,TRBV12-3/TRBV12-4,NA,once,TGTGCCAGCACAGGCTCCTACGAGCAGTACTTC,CASTGSYEQYF
TRBJ2-2,TRBV7-9,NA,many,TGTGCCAGCAGCTTAAAGCCCACCGGGGAGCTGTTTTTT,CASSLKPTGELFF
TRBJ1-1,TRBV20-1,NA,NA,TGCAGTGCTAGGTCTTACACTGAAGCTTTCTTT,CSARSYTEAFF
TRBJ2-7,TRBV9,NA,once,TGTGCCAGCAGCTTGACAGGGTTGGTAGCGGACGAGCAGTACTTC,CASSLTGLVADEQYF
TRBJ1-4,TRBV28,TRBD1,NA,TGTGCCAGCAGTTTCCTGGGGAACAGGGGGAATGAAAAACTGTTTTTT,CASSFLGNRGNEKLFF
TRBJ2-5,TRBV6-5,NA,NA,TGTGCCAGCAGTTACCTAAGGGACTCCCGTGGGGAGACCCAGTACTTC,CASSYLRDSRGETQYF
TRBJ1-2,TRBV7-9,TRBD1,NA,TGTGCCAGCAGCTTAGCCGGACAGGCAGATGGCTACACCTTC,CASSLAGQADGYTF
TRBJ1-5,TRBV10-3,NA,once,TGTGCCATCAGTGTAGGAGTAAATCAGCCCCAGCATTTT,CAISVGVNQPQHF
TRBJ1-1,TRBV7-6,TRBD1,NA,TGTGCCAGCAGCGGGGGGGACAGGGTGGCCACTGAAGCTTTCTTT,CASSGGDRVATEAFF
TRBJ1-6,TRBV6-5,NA,NA,TGTGCCAGCAAAGTCCCGAGCTCCTATAATTCACCCCTCCACTTT,CASKVPSSYNSPLHF
TRBJ2-3,TRBV7-2,TRBD1,few,TGTGCCAGCAGCTTCGGACAGGGGATAGATACGCAGTATTTT,CASSFGQGIDTQYF
TRBJ2-2,TRBV9,NA,NA,TGTGCCAGCAGCGTAGGGCAGACTAACACCGGGGAGCTGTTTTTT,CASSVGQTNTGELFF
TRBJ1-6,TRBV4-1,NA,NA,TGCGCCAGCAGCCAAGTCGCAGCTTCAGGTTCCTATAATTCACCCCTCCACTTT,CASSQVAASGSYNSPLHF
TRBJ2-2,TRBV24-1,TRBD2,few,TGTGCCACCAGTGATCGAAGTCTAGCGGGGAAGGGTGTCGGGGAGCTGTTTTTT,CATSDRSLAGKGVGELFF
TRBJ1-4,TRBV5-5,TRBD1,NA,TGTGCCAGCAGCTCCCCAGATACAGGGGTAGTTAATGAAAAACTGTTTTTT,CASSSPDTGVVNEKLFF
TRBJ1-1,TRBV9,NA,NA,TGTGCCAGCAGCGCCGAGAATCGGGAAGATGAAGCTTTCTTT,CASSAENREDEAFF